This passage covers 2 T cell receptor beta chains from one sample sequenced in a study of T cell clonality in common variable immunodeficiency. The method was immunoSEQ multiplex PCR; TCRdb's version includes in-frame clones alone and lacks a portion of them. The sample presents 50,000 to 60,000 clones, none singletons. Sequencing input: peripheral blood mononuclear cells. The source is a person aged 18 to 70 in good health.

This clone was seen many times. The missing CDR3 end, 3 residues past where the read stops, is filled in from the germline J gene. The chain employs TRBV10-2 and TRBJ2-2, with 8 positions matching TRBD2. Germline assignment: CDR1 WSHSY and CDR2 SAAADI. V gave up 4 bases and J gave up 4 bases; unmatched junction bases: 14. This CDR3 has 18 residues. CDR3: CASSGILTSGQFTGELFF. The CDR3 bases that were read are TGCGCCAGCAGTGGGATCTTAACTAGCGGCCAATTCACCGGGGAG.

This clone was picked up many times. Its ends do not fully match the called genes, so a read error is possible. The read falls 3 residues short of the CDR3 end, and the missing part is taken from the germline J gene. The chain uses TRBV4-2 and TRBJ1-2, with 8 bases matching TRBD1. The CDR3 loop spans 14 amino acids. Per germline, CDR1 LGHNA and CDR2 YNFKEQ. The part of the CDR3 DNA that was read is TGCGCCAGCAGCCACAGGACAGGGAACTATGGC. Protein: CASSHRTGNYG. The whole CDR3 sequence reads CASSHRTGNYGYTF.